Below, 27 T cell receptor beta chains from the same sample are listed, as sequenced in a study of technical replicates of blood from a handful of donors. Repertoires were generated with immunoSEQ multiplex PCR, while TCRdb's copy carries only in-frame clones and drops some. The table lists approximately 88,000 clones, roughly 96% of them singletons. The sequenced sample was T cells isolated from PBMCs. The source is a human donor in good health.

The J gene is TRBJ2-2, the V gene TRBV19; D remains unclear. This CDR3 spans 12 amino acids. Trimming removed 4 bases at V and 3 bases at J, with 3 bases between. CDR1 and CDR2 (germline): LNHDA, SQIVND (reference sequence). CDR3 residues: CASSTYTGELFF. CDR3 sequence (DNA): TGTGCCAGTAGTACTTACACCGGGGAGCTGTTTTTT.

V is TRBV5-6 and J is TRBJ2-5; the match to TRBD2 covers 7 bases. The J segment lost 5 bases and the V segment lost 4 bases, leaving 11 bases of the junction unmatched. The germline CDR1 and CDR2 sequences are SGHDT and YYEEEE. CDR3 size: 15 residues. The CDR3 sequence is CASSPTSSGVETQYF. The CDR3 DNA reads TGTGCCAGCAGCCCGACTAGCTCGGGAGTTGAGACCCAGTACTTC. Full variable domain (remainder filled in from reference TRBV5-6 and TRBJ2-5): DAGVTQSPTHLIKTRGQQVTLRCSPKSGHDTVSWYQQALGQGPQFIFQYYEEEERQRGNFPDRFSGHQFPNYSSELNVNALLLGDSALYLCASSPTSSGVETQYFGPGTRLLVL.

The chain uses TRBV7-3 and TRBJ2-1; 11 positions match TRBD2. J gave up 4 bases and V 2 bases, and 10 bases lay outside the gene matches. Germline CDR1 and CDR2: SGHTA and FQGTGA. The CDR3 consists of 18 residues. The CDR3 protein is CASSLWITGTSGYNEQFF. CDR3 coding DNA: TGTGCCAGCAGCTTATGGATCACCGGGACTAGCGGATACAATGAGCAGTTCTTC.

The rearrangement joins TRBV12-5 to TRBJ2-7, with 8 bases fitting TRBD1. Germline-derived CDR1 and CDR2 are LGHNT and FRNRAP. CDR3 size: 15 residues. The trim removed 3 bases at V and 4 bases at J, leaving 8 bases unmatched. CDR3: CASGFKTGGHYEQYF. Here the CDR3 DNA reads TGTGCTAGTGGTTTTAAAACAGGGGGACATTACGAGCAGTACTTC.

This rearrangement joins TRBV5-1 to TRBJ2-1; 10 bases are shared with TRBD2. The V and J ends lost 0 bases and 8 bases, in that order; junction bases with no gene match: 5. The germline gives CDR1 SGHRS, CDR2 YFSETQ. The CDR3 runs to 15 residues. The CDR3 sequence is CASSLVSGRRDEQFF. In DNA form, the CDR3 reads TGCGCCAGCAGCTTGGTTAGCGGGAGGAGGGATGAGCAGTTCTTC.

The CDR3 spells CASTQGALGAFF. The CDR3 nucleotides read TGTGCCTCGACACAGGGGGCCCTGGGGGCTTTCTTT. The chain employs TRBV30 and TRBJ1-1; 9 nucleotides align to TRBD1. The CDR3 consists of 12 residues. Trimming at V came to 7 bases and at J to 11 bases, leaving 11 bases not matched to a gene. Germline V lookup: CDR1 GTSNPN, CDR2 SVGIG (reference sequence).

As to this clone: Other nucleotide sequences in the sample specify the same CDR3. The rearrangement joins TRBV9 to TRBJ2-1, with D unclear. Trimming left V 0 bases short and J 4 bases short, with 8 bases between. From germline, CDR1 is SGDLS and CDR2 YYNGEE. This CDR3 comprises 14 residues. CDR3 region: CASSVGGSYNEQFF. The CDR3 bases are TGTGCCAGCAGCGTAGGAGGATCATACAATGAGCAGTTCTTC.

The CDR3 protein is CASSYASSGNTIYF. The CDR3 DNA reads TGTGCCAGCAGTTATGCGAGCTCTGGAAACACCATATATTTT. The genes are TRBV28 and TRBJ1-3; no definite D call. The CDR3 is 14 residues long. V lost 4 bases and J 0 bases, leaving 7 bases between the germline ends. The germline CDR1 and CDR2 sequences are MDHEN and SYDVKM.

This chain connects TRBV12-5 to TRBJ1-1; no clear D gene. CDR1 and CDR2 from the germline V gene are LGHNT and FRNRAP. The CDR3 length is 15 residues. Trimming removed 2 bases from V and 4 bases from J, with 14 bases in between. CDR3 sequence reads: CASGLPSVGSTEAFF. CDR3 coding DNA: TGTGCTAGTGGTTTGCCCTCAGTGGGCAGCACTGAAGCTTTCTTT.

This rearrangement joins TRBV9 to TRBJ2-5; 11 positions agree with TRBD2. V shed 3 bases, J shed 5 bases, and the junction held 6 bases outside the gene matches. The CDR3 consists of 15 residues. Germline CDR1 is SGDLS and CDR2 is YYNGEE. CDR3 amino acids: CASSALAGGRETQYF. In DNA form, the CDR3 reads TGTGCCAGCAGCGCCCTAGCGGGAGGCAGGGAGACCCAGTACTTC. The variable domain in full, with the rest retrieved from reference TRBV9 and TRBJ2-5, is DSGVTQTPKHLITATGQRVTLRCSPRSGDLSVYWYQQSLDQGLQFLIQYYNGEERAKGNILERFSAQQFPDLHSELNLSSLELGDSALYFCASSALAGGRETQYFGPGTRLLVL.

The chain links TRBV6-5 to TRBJ2-2; the D is unclear. There are 12 residues in the CDR3. Germline V lookup: CDR1 MNHEY, CDR2 SVGAGI. Trimming stripped 4 bases from V and 6 bases from J, with 6 bases between. CDR3 nucleotides: TGTGCCAGCAGTTTGAGTCCCGGGGAGCTGTTTTTT. Its translation: CASSLSPGELFF.

This chain connects TRBV4-1 to TRBJ2-3, with D possibly TRBD2 on 6 matching bases. The germline V gene has CDR1 MGHRA and CDR2 YSYEKL. This CDR3 is built from 18 residues. Trimming stripped 3 bases from V and 6 bases from J, with 25 bases between. The DNA of the CDR3 is TGCGCCAGCAGCCAGAGCTTCAGAGCGGGTTCTGGAGGGGATACGCAGTATTTT. Encoded protein: CASSQSFRAGSGGDTQYF.

This clone was counted between two and nine times. J is TRBJ1-5 and V is TRBV5-8, with 7 positions matching TRBD1. The CDR3 is made up of 13 amino acids. Germline CDR1 and CDR2: SGHTS and YDEGEE. V lost 4 bases and J lost 4; bases outside the gene matches: 2. This chain's CDR3 is CASSKDRNQPQHF. The CDR3 DNA reads as TGTGCCAGCAGCAAGGACAGGAATCAGCCCCAGCATTTT.

J is TRBJ1-1 and V is TRBV2; D unclear. V dropped 3 bases and J dropped 7 bases, with 12 bases sitting between them. Germline-derived CDR1 and CDR2 are SNHLY and FYNNEI. This CDR3 is 13 amino acids long. CDR3 residues: CASSEVAANEAFF. The CDR3, as DNA: TGTGCCAGCAGTGAGGTGGCGGCGAATGAAGCTTTCTTT.

CDR3 in DNA: TGCGCCAGCAGACTCGAGGCAGTCAACACTGAAGCTTTCTTT. Its protein is CASRLEAVNTEAFF. V is TRBV5-1 and J is TRBJ1-1; D not resolved. V lost 5 bases and J lost 2, with 13 bases in between. Germline CDR1 is SGHRS and CDR2 is YFSETQ. The CDR3 has 14 residues.

The V call is TRBV6-5, the J call TRBJ1-3; D gene unclear. Trimming shortened V by 0 bases and J by 2 bases, and 8 bases separated the two germline ends. Germline values: CDR1 MNHEY, CDR2 SVGAGI. The CDR3 length is 15 residues. The CDR3 DNA is TGTGCCAGCAGTTACTCGACCGGGACTGGAAACACCATATATTTT. This translates into CASSYSTGTGNTIYF.

The chain couples TRBV6-5 to TRBJ2-5; D is perhaps TRBD2 (7 bases). Trimming shortened V by 0 bases and J by 5 bases, and 13 bases separated the two germline ends. The CDR3 spans 15 residues. Germline-derived CDR1 and CDR2 are MNHEY and SVGAGI. CDR3 sequence: CASSYSGGARETQYF. For the CDR3, the DNA is TGTGCCAGCAGTTACTCGGGGGGGGCGCGGGAGACCCAGTACTTC.

This clone was found many times. The V call is TRBV5-1, the J call TRBJ1-3; D might be TRBD1 (6 bases). Germline V gene sequence: CDR1 SGHRS, CDR2 YFSETQ. V lost 4 bases and J lost 3, with 14 bases in between. The CDR3 is 15 amino acids. The CDR3 DNA sequence: TGCGCCAGCAGCCCGCGGACAGAACGTGGAAACACCATATATTTT. Its translation: CASSPRTERGNTIYF.

The chain couples TRBV28 to TRBJ2-2; D gene ambiguous. The CDR3 spans 11 residues. Per germline, CDR1 MDHEN and CDR2 SYDVKM. V was clipped by 6 bases and J by 6 bases, with 5 bases between them. The CDR3 loop reads CASRRAGELFF. The CDR3 DNA reads TGTGCCAGCAGAAGAGCCGGGGAGCTGTTTTTT.

This clone was counted once. The chain links TRBV9 to TRBJ2-5; TRBD2 aligns across 10 bases. CDR1 SGDLS and CDR2 YYNGEE come from the germline V gene. V lost 3 bases, J lost 4 bases, and 6 bases stayed unmatched. The CDR3 spans 15 residues. CDR3 protein: CASSESGRASETQYF. CDR3 nucleotide sequence: TGTGCCAGCAGCGAAAGCGGGAGGGCCTCAGAGACCCAGTACTTC. The complete variable domain, with remaining parts taken from reference TRBV9 and TRBJ2-5, reads DSGVTQTPKHLITATGQRVTLRCSPRSGDLSVYWYQQSLDQGLQFLIQYYNGEERAKGNILERFSAQQFPDLHSELNLSSLELGDSALYFCASSESGRASETQYFGPGTRLLVL.

This clone appeared a single time. The chain joins TRBV19 to TRBJ2-7; no reliable D call. The germline V gene encodes CDR1 LNHDA and CDR2 SQIVND (reference sequence). The CDR3 length is 14 residues. The V end lost 0 bases, the J end lost 5 bases, and 11 bases lay between the germline ends. The CDR3 sequence is CASSIDLEQNEQYF. The DNA of the CDR3 is TGTGCCAGTAGTATAGATCTAGAGCAAAACGAGCAGTACTTC.

The chain joins TRBV7-3 to TRBJ1-2; TRBD1 matches 7 bases. V lost 6 bases, J lost 3 bases, and 10 bases stayed unmatched. CDR3 length: 15 residues. Per germline, CDR1 SGHTA and CDR2 FQGTGA. CDR3 nucleotide sequence: TGTGCCAGCAGTCCTACAGGGGCTAATGACTATGGCTACACCTTC. Protein: CASSPTGANDYGYTF.

The chain has TRBV6-6 and TRBJ2-2, with D uncertain. The germline CDR1 and CDR2 sequences are MNHNY and SVGAGI (reference sequence). Trimming took 1 base from V and 4 from J, leaving 7 bases between them. This CDR3 comprises 14 residues. The CDR3 sequence is CASSYFGGTGELFF. Written as DNA, the CDR3 is TGTGCCAGCAGTTACTTCGGTGGCACCGGGGAGCTGTTTTTT.

This clone was counted only a few times. The gene calls are TRBV5-1 and TRBJ2-2; TRBD1 agrees at 10 bases. Unmatched junction bases numbered 5, after V lost 4 bases and J lost 8 bases. The CDR3 contains 14 residues. CDR1 and CDR2 (germline): SGHRS, YFSETQ. CDR3: CASSEGTGAGELFF. In DNA, the CDR3 is TGCGCCAGCAGCGAGGGGACAGGGGCAGGGGAGCTGTTTTTT.

This sequence joins TRBV29-1 and TRBJ2-7; TRBD2 might be the D (6 bases). Germline CDR1 and CDR2: SQVTM and ANQGSEA. With 7 bases removed from V and 3 bases from J, the gap between germline ends came to 13 bases. The CDR3 covers 12 residues. This CDR3 reads CSALSSDYEQYF. Written as DNA, the CDR3 is TGCAGCGCTCTCTCTAGCGACTACGAGCAGTACTTC.

This sequence joins TRBV7-3 and TRBJ1-2; 7 nucleotides match TRBD1. The J segment lost 8 bases and the V segment lost 3 bases, leaving 6 bases of the junction unmatched. The CDR3 sequence is 13 residues long. The germline V gene has CDR1 SGHTA and CDR2 FQGTGA. The CDR3 bases are TGTGCCAGCAGCTTCAGACAGGGATCGGGCTACACCTTC. Its translation is CASSFRQGSGYTF.

V usage is TRBV15 and J usage is TRBJ2-1; D call uncertain. V lost 3 bases, J lost 1 base, and 7 bases lay in between. This CDR3 contains 14 residues. CDR1 is LNHNV, CDR2 YYDKDF, per germline (reference sequence). The CDR3 spells CATSSYPSYNEQFF. CDR3 DNA sequence: TGTGCCACCAGCAGTTATCCGTCCTACAATGAGCAGTTCTTC.